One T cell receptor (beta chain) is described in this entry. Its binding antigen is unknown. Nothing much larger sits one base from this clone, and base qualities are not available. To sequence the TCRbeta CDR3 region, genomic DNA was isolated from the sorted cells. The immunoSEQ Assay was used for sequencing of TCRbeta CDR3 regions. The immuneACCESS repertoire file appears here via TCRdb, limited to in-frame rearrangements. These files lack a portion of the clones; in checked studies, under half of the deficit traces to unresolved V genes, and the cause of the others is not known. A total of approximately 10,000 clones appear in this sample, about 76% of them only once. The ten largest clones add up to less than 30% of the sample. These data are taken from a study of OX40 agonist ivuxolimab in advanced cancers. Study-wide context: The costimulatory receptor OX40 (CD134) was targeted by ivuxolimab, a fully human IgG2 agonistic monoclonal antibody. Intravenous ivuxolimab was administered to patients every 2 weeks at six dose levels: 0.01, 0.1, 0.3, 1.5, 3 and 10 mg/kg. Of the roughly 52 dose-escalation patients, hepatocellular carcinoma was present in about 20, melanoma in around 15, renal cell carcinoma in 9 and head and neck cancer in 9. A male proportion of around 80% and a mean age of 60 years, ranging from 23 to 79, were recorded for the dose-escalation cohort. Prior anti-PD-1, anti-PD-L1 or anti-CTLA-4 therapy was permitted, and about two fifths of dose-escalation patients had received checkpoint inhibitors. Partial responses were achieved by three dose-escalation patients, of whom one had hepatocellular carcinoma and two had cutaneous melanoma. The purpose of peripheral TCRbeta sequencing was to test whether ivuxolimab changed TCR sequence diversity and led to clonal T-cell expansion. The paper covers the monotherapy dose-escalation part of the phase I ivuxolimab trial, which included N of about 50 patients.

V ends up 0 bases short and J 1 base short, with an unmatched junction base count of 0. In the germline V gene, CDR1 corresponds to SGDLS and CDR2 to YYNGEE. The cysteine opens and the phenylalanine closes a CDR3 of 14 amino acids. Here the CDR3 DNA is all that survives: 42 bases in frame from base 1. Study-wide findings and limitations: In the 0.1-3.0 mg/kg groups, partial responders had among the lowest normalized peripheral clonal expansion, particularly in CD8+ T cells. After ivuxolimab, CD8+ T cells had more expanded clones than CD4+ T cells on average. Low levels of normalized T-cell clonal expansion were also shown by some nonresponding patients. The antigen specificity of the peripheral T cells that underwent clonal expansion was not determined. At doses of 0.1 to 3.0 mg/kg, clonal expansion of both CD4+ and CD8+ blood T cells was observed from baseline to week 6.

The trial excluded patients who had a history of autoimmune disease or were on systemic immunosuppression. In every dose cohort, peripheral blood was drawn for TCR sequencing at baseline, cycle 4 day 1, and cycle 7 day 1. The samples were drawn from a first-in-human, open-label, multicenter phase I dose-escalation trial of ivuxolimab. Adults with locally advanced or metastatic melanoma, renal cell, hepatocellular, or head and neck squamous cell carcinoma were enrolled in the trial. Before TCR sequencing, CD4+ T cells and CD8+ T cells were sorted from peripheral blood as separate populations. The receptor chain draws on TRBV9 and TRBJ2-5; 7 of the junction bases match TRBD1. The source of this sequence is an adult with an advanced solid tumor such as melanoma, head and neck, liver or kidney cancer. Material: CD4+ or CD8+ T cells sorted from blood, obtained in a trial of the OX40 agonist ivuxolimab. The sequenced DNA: TGTGCCAGCAGCGTAGAGGGGGCCCAAGAGACCCAGTACTTC. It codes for CASSVEGAQETQYF.